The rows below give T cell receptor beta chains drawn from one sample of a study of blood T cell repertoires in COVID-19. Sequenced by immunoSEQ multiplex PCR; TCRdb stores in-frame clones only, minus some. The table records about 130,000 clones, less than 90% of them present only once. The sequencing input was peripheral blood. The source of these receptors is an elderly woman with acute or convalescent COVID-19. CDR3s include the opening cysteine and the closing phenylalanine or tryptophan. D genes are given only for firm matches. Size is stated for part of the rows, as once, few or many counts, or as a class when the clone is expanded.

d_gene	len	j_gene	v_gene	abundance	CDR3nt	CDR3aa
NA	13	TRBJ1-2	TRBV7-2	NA	TGTGCCAGCAGCTTTGCACAGAACTATGGCTACACCTTC	CASSFAQNYGYTF
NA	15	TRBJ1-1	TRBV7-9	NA	TGTGCCAGCAGCTCGGCCCCCCGGACAAACACTGAAGCTTTCTTT	CASSSAPRTNTEAFF
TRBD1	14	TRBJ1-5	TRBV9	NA	TGTGCCAGCAGCCCGGACAGGGGGAATCAGCCCCAGCATTTT	CASSPDRGNQPQHF
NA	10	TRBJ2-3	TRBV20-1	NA	TGCAGTGCTTATTATGATACGCAGTATTTT	CSAYYDTQYF
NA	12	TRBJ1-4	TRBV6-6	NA	TGTGCCAGCAGTTTCGGTGAAGAAAAACTGTTTTTT	CASSFGEEKLFF
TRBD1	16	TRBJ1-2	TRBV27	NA	TGTGCCAGCAGACCTTCCGGGACAGGGGGACCGAGTGGCTACACCTTC	CASRPSGTGGPSGYTF
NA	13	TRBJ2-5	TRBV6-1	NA	TGTGCCAGCAGTGAACTTCCTAGCCAGACCCAGTACTTC	CASSELPSQTQYF
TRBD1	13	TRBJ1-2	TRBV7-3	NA	TGTGCCAGCAGCTCCAGGGGGCGAGGCGGCTACACCTTC	CASSSRGRGGYTF
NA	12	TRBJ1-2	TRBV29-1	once	TGCAGCCATGTACGGGGGGATCATGGCTACACCTTC	CSHVRGDHGYTF
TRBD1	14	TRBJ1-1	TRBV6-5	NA	TGTGCCAGCAGGGACGACAGGGGACTGGCTGAAGCTTTCTTT	CASRDDRGLAEAFF
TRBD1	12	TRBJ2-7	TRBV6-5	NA	TGTGCCAGCCACAGGGGACCCTACGAGCAGTACTTC	CASHRGPYEQYF
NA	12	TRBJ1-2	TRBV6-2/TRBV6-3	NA	TGTGCCAGCAGTCCCTTCGGCTATGGCTACACCTTC	CASSPFGYGYTF
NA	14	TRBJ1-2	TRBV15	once	TGTGCCACCCGCCTGGGTTCAGGGGCTCAGGGCTACACCTTC	CATRLGSGAQGYTF
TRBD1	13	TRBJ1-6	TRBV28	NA	TGTGCCAGCAGTTTAGACAGGGGGCGCCTCCTCCACTTT	CASSLDRGRLLHF
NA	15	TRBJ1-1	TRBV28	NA	TGTGCCAGCAGTTTCCCCGACAGGTTGAACACTGAAGCTTTCTTT	CASSFPDRLNTEAFF
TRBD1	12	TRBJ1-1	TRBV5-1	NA	TGCGCCAGCAGCTCCCAGGGACAGCAAGCTTTCTTT	CASSSQGQQAFF
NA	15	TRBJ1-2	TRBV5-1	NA	TGCGCCAGCAGCCCCGACTCGATGACAGGCCTTGGCTACACCTTC	CASSPDSMTGLGYTF
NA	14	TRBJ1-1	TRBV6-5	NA	TGTGCCAGCAGGCCGGGACAAATGAACACTGAAGCTTTCTTT	CASRPGQMNTEAFF
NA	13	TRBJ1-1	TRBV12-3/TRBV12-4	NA	TGTGCCAGCAGCCATAACCAGCAGGGTTTGGCTTTCTTT	CASSHNQQGLAFF
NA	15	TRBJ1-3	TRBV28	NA	TGTGCCAGTGGGACACGACATGTAACTGGAAACACCATATATTTT	CASGTRHVTGNTIYF
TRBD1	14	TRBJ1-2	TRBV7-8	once	TGTGCCAGCAGCTTTACAGGGGGCTTTTATGGCTACACCTTC	CASSFTGGFYGYTF
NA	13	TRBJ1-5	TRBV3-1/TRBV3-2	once	TGTGCCAGCAGCCAAATGACTTATCAGCCCCAGCATTTT	CASSQMTYQPQHF
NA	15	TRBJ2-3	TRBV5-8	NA	TGTGCCAGCAGCGGGAGGCAGTTGGGCACAGATACGCAGTATTTT	CASSGRQLGTDTQYF
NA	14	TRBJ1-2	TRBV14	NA	TGTGCCAGCAGTCGGCCCGGGACAAGTAATGGCTACACCTTC	CASSRPGTSNGYTF
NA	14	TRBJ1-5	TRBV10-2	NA	TGCGCCAGCAGTGATGGCGGGAGCAATCAGCCCCAGCATTTT	CASSDGGSNQPQHF
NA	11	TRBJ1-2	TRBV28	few	TGTGCCAGCACCTCAATCGGTGGCTACACCTTC	CASTSIGGYTF
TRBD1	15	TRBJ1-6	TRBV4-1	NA	TGCGCCAGCAGCCAAAGTGGACAGGGGAAATCACCCCTCCACTTT	CASSQSGQGKSPLHF
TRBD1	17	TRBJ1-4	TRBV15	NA	TGTGCCACCCGCAGCCTCCAATATGGGACAGGGAATGAAAAACTGTTTTTT	CATRSLQYGTGNEKLFF
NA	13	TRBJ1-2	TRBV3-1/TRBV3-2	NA	TGTGCCAGCAGTCGGCAGGGCTTGCAGGGCTACACCTTC	CASSRQGLQGYTF
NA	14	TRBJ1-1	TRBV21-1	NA	TGTGCCAGCAGCAAAGTCTCCAGGGGGCTTCAAGCTTTCTTT	CASSKVSRGLQAFF
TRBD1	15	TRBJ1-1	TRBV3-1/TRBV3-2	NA	TGTGCCAGCAGCCGAGGGGGCGGGATGAACACTGAAGCTTTCTTT	CASSRGGGMNTEAFF
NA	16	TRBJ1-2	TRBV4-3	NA	TGCGCCAGCAGCCACCTAGACGCCTTAGCTAACTATGGCTACACCTTC	CASSHLDALANYGYTF
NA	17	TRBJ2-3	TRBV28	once	TGTGCCAGCAGTTTTTCCGGCGGGATAACTAGCACAGATACGCAGTATTTT	CASSFSGGITSTDTQYF
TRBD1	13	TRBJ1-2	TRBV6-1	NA	TGTGCCAGCAGGGAAGGGACAGTCTATGGCTACACCTTC	CASREGTVYGYTF
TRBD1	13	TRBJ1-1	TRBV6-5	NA	TGTGCCAGCAGTTACTCCGGGACAGGTGGGGCTTTCTTT	CASSYSGTGGAFF
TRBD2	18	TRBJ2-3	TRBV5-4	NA	TGTGCCAGCAGCTTCGGGACTAGCGGGGGGAGGGGCACAGATACGCAGTATTTT	CASSFGTSGGRGTDTQYF
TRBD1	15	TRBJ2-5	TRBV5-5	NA	TGTGCCAGCAGTGTGACCAGGGGGCGCGGGGAGACCCAGTACTTC	CASSVTRGRGETQYF
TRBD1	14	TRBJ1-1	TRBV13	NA	TGTGCCAGCAGCTTGGGGACAGGGGGCTCTGAAGCTTTCTTT	CASSLGTGGSEAFF
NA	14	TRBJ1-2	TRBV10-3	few	TGTGCCATCAGTGAGTCTTATATCAACTATGGCTACACCTTC	CAISESYINYGYTF